Below are 9 T cell receptor beta chains sequenced from a single sample in a study of early T cells in non-severe SARS-CoV-2 infection. TCRdb re-called the 5' RACE reads through MiXCR, storing one row per CDR3 protein. Of roughly 61,000 distinct CDR3 sequences listed, approximately 11% were seen once; the top ten hold about 1.5%. Input material: whole blood. All receptors derive from an adult who was a healthcare worker with PCR-confirmed SARS-CoV-2 infection or an uninfected control (not recorded which).

V is TRBV29-1 and J is TRBJ2-5; D may be TRBD2 (5 bases). Germline CDR1 SQVTM, CDR2 ANQGSEA. The CDR3 is made up of 15 amino acids. The ends were cut back, 6 bases at V and 1 base at J, with 18 bases in the middle. CDR3 in amino acids: CSVRVTPGSQETQYF. The CDR3 DNA sequence: TGCAGCGTACGAGTGACACCGGGATCCCAAGAGACCCAGTACTTC.

The chain is built from TRBV11-2 and TRBJ2-1; 8 bases agree with TRBD2. V was clipped by 5 bases and J by 3 bases; unmatched bases: 6. The CDR3 is made up of 15 amino acids. Germline CDR1 and CDR2: SGHAT and FQNNGV. The CDR3 here is CASSPGGGLYNEQFF. The DNA for the CDR3 is TGTGCCAGCAGCCCCGGGGGGGGACTCTACAATGAGCAGTTCTTC.

This clonotype was seen at least ten times. J is TRBJ1-1 and V is TRBV29-1; D call uncertain. The ends were cut back, 7 bases at V and 1 base at J, with 10 bases in the middle. Germline loops: CDR1 SQVTM, CDR2 ANQGSEA. CDR3 length equals 12 residues. CDR3 nucleotide sequence: TGCAGCGGTGACGGACCGAACACTGAAGCTTTCTTT. This sequence encodes CSGDGPNTEAFF.

This chain connects TRBV11-2 to TRBJ2-3, with a weak D call TRBD1 (5 bases). V was clipped by 5 bases and J by 2 bases, with 14 bases between them. Germline-derived CDR1 and CDR2 are SGHAT and FQNNGV. The CDR3 extends over 15 amino acids. The CDR3 region is CASSPGLGDTDTQYF. In nucleotides, the CDR3 is TGTGCCAGCAGCCCTGGATTAGGGGACACAGATACGCAGTATTTT.

This clonotype was found a few times. The chain carries TRBV11-2 and TRBJ2-3; D might be TRBD1 (7 bases). Trimming removed 7 bases at V and 4 bases at J, with 18 bases between. From germline, CDR1 is SGHAT and CDR2 FQNNGV. The CDR3 sequence is 15 residues long. DNA of the CDR3: TGTGCCAGCATTCACAGGGGACTTGACGCAGATACGCAGTATTTT. Translation gives CASIHRGLDADTQYF.

In the case of this clonotype: One end of the junction is discordant with germline, which a read error may explain. This chain connects TRBV4-3 to TRBJ1-3; D gene unclear. Germline V gives CDR1 LGHNA, CDR2 YSLEER. The CDR3 is made up of 15 amino acids. The CDR3 loop is CASSQFPSSENTIYF. CDR3 DNA: TGCGCCAGCAGCCAATTCCCGAGCTCTGAAAACACCATATATTTT.

The chain is built from TRBV20-1 and TRBJ2-3; 9 bases match TRBD2. CDR1 DFQATT and CDR2 SNEGSKA come from the germline V gene (reference sequence). V lost 2 bases and J lost 2; bases outside the gene matches: 2. The CDR3 totals 14 residues. DNA of the CDR3: TGCAGTGCTAGACGACTAGCGGCCACAGATACGCAGTATTTT. Amino acids: CSARRLAATDTQYF.

The chain links TRBV23-1 to TRBJ2-1; possible D gene TRBD2, 6 bases. TRBV23-1 is reported as an ORF; its role is uncertain. The length of the CDR3 is 16 residues. Between the trimmed V and J ends, which lost 0 bases and 5 bases, there was a span of 14 bases. As DNA, the CDR3 is TGCGCCAGCAGTCAATCCTCAAGCAGCGGGCACAATGAGCAGTTCTTC. Its protein is CASSQSSSSGHNEQFF.

This clonotype was counted between two and nine times. The chain employs TRBV11-2 and TRBJ2-7; D unresolved. V was clipped by 3 bases and J by 2 bases, with 5 bases between them. The germline gives CDR1 SGHAT, CDR2 FQNNGV. CDR3 length: 12 residues. The CDR3 sequence: CASSFSTYEQYF. CDR3 DNA sequence: TGTGCCAGCAGCTTTTCCACCTACGAGCAGTACTTC.